This T cell receptor (beta chain) derives from a study of blood T cell repertoires in COVID-19. The data were produced by immunoSEQ multiplex PCR, yet TCRdb's version contains in-frame clones alone and is incomplete. The data show 270,000 or so clones, roughly 84% seen once. Seattle-derived patients entered the study during active infection and were followed longitudinally. Germline values: CDR1 MNHEY, CDR2 SVGAGI. After removal of 6 bases from V and 6 bases from J, the junction contained 5 bases not matched to a gene. The CDR3 is 14 amino acids. This clonotype originated in a human donor with COVID-19, enrolled during active disease. The donor label of this sample is uncertain. The sample comprised peripheral blood. The J gene is TRBJ2-1, the V gene TRBV6-5, with 10 bases matching TRBD2. The CDR3 DNA reads as TGTGCCAGCAGCCTTAGCGGGAGGTTCAATGAGCAGTTCTTC. Encoded protein: CASSLSGRFNEQFF.